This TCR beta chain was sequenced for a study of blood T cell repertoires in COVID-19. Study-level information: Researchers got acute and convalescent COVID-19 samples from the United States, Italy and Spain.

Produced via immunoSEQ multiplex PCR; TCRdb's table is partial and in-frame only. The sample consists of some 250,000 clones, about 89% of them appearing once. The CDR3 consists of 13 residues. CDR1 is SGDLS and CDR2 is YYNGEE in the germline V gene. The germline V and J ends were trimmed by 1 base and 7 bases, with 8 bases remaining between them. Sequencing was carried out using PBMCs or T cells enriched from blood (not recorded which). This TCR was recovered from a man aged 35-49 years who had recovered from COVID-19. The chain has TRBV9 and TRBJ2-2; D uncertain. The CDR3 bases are TGTGCCAGCAGCGTATTCGAGGTCGGGGAGCTGTTTTTT. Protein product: CASSVFEVGELFF.